This T cell receptor beta chain comes out of a study of identical twins. Notes on the study in general: Invariant MAIT and iNKT cells are populations that could partly confound zero-insertion analyses. Cord blood's abundant beta clonotypes had fewer insertions, unlike memory repertoires.

Template switching added a universal primer site; cDNA carried unique molecular identifiers. From the 5' RACE reads, TCRdb called clonotypes with MiXCR, one entry per CDR3 protein. The table includes about 390,000 distinct CDR3 sequences, roughly 9% detected once. This clonotype was picked up a small number of times. Antigen: not known. Only healthy Caucasians were enrolled as donors. CDR3 length: 14 residues. Trimming pared 1 base from V and 3 bases from J, leaving 7 bases between. CDR1 is SGHDT, CDR2 YYEEEE, per germline. The sequencing input was naive T cells sorted from blood. This sequence was found in a woman between 50 and 59 years old in good health. The chain joins TRBV5-6 to TRBJ2-2; D gene ambiguous. The CDR3 protein is CASSLTAYTGELFF. CDR3 DNA sequence: TGTGCCAGCAGCTTGACCGCTTACACCGGGGAGCTGTTTTTT.